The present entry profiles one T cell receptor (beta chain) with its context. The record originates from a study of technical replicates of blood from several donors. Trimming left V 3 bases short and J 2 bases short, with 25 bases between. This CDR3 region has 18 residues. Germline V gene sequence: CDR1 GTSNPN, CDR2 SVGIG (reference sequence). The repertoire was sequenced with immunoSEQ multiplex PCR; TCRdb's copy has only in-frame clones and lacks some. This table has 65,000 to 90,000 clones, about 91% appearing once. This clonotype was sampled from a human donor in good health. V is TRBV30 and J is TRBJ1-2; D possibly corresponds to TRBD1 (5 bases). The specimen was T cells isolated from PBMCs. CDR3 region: CAWRWPLPGGGANYGYTF. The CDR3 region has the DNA TGTGCCTGGAGGTGGCCCCTTCCCGGGGGAGGGGCGAACTATGGCTACACCTTC.